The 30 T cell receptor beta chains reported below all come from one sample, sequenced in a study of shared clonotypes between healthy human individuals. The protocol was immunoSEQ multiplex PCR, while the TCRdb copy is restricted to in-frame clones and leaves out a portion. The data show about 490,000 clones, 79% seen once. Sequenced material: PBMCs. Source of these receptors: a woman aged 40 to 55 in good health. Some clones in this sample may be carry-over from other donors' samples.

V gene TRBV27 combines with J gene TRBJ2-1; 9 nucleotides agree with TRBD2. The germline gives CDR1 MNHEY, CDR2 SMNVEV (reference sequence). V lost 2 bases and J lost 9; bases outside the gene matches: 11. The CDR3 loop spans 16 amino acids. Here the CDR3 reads CASSLKYRAGGGEQFF. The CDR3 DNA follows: TGTGCCAGCAGTTTAAAATACCGAGCGGGAGGAGGTGAGCAGTTCTTC.

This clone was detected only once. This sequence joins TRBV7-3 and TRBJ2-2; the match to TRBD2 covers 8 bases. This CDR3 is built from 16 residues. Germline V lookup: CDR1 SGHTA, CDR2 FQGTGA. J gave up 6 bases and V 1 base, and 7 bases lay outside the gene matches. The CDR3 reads CASSLRPAGVPGELFF. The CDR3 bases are TGTGCCAGCAGCTTAAGGCCAGCGGGAGTGCCCGGGGAGCTGTTTTTT.

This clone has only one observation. In DNA form, the CDR3 reads TGTGCCAGCAGCGACCGGACAGGGCGCAGGGCGGAGCAGTACTTC. Its protein is CASSDRTGRRAEQYF. The J gene is TRBJ2-7, the V gene TRBV9; 8 bases line up with TRBD1. Germline V gives CDR1 SGDLS, CDR2 YYNGEE. The V gene end was trimmed by 3 bases and the J gene end by 7 bases; junction bases not matched to a gene: 12. This CDR3 is 15 amino acids long.

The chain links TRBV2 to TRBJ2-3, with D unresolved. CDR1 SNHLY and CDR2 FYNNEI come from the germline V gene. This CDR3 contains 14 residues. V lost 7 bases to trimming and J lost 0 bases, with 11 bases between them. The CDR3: CASKVATSTDTQYF. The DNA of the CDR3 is TGTGCCAGCAAAGTGGCGACTAGCACAGATACGCAGTATTTT. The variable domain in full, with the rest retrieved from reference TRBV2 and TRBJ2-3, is EPEVTQTPSHQVTQMGQEVILRCVPISNHLYFYWYRQILGQKVEFLVSFYNNEISEKSEIFDDQFSVERPDGSNFTLKIRSTKLEDSAMYFCASKVATSTDTQYFGPGTRLTVL.

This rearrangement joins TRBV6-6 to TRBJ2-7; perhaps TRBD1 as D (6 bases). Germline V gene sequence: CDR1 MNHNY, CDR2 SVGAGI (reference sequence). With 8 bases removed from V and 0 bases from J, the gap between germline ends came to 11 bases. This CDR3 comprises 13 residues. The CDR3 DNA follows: TGTGCCAGCGGGTACAGGGTCTCCTACGAGCAGTACTTC. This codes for CASGYRVSYEQYF.

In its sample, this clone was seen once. In nucleotides, the CDR3 is TGTGCCAGCAGTGCTTTCTTACAGGGGGCGGAGACCCAGTACTTC. Its protein product is CASSAFLQGAETQYF. The chain combines TRBV6-1 with TRBJ2-5; TRBD1 agrees at 9 bases. Germline assignment: CDR1 MNHNS and CDR2 SASEGT. Germline trimming cut 4 bases from V and 5 bases from J; bases unmatched to any gene: 8. This CDR3 region has 15 residues.

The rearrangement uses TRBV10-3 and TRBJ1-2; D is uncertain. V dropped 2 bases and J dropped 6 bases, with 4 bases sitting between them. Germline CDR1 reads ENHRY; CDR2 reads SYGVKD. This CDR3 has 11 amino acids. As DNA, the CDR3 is TGTGCCATCAGTGAGAATGATGGCTACACCTTC. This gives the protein CAISENDGYTF.

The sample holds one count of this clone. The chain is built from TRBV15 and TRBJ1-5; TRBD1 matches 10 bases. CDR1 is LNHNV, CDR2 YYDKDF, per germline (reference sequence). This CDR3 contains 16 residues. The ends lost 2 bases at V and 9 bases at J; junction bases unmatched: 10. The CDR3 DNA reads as TGTGCCACCAGCAGACGGGACAGGGGCGGGGTGGGGCCCCAGCATTTT. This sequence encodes CATSRRDRGGVGPQHF.

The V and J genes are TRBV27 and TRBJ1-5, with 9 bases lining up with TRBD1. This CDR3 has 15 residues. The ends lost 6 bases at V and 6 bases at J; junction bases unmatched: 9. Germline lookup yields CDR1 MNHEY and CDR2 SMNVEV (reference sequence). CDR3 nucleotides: TGTGCCAGCAGGCAAGGGACAGGGTGGGGTCAGCCCCAGCATTTT. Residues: CASRQGTGWGQPQHF.

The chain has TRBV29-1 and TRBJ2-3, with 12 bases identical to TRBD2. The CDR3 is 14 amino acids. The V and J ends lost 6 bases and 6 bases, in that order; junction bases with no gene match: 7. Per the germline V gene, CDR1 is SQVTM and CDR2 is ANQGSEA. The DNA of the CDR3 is TGCAGCGTCGCGCTAGCGGGAGGGTTGGATACGCAGTATTTT. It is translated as CSVALAGGLDTQYF.

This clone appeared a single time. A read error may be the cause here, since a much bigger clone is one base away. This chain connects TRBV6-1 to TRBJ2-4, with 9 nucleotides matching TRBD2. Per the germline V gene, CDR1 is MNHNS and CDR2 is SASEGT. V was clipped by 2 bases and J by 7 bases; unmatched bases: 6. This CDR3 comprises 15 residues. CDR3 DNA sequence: TGTGCCAGCAGTGAATGTGCGGGAGGGCCCAACATTCAGTACTTC. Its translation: CASSECAGGPNIQYF.

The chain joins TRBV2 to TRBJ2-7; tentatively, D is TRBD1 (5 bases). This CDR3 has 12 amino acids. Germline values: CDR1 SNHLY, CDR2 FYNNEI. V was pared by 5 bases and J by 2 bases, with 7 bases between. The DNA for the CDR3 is TGTGCCAGCAGTAAAGGGGCCTACGAGCAGTACTTC. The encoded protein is CASSKGAYEQYF. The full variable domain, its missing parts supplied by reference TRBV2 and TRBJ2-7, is EPEVTQTPSHQVTQMGQEVILRCVPISNHLYFYWYRQILGQKVEFLVSFYNNEISEKSEIFDDQFSVERPDGSNFTLKIRSTKLEDSAMYFCASSKGAYEQYFGPGTRLTVT.

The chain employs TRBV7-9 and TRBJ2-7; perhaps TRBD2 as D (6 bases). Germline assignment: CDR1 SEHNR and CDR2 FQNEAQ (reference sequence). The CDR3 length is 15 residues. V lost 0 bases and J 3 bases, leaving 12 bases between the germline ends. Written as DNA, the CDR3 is TGTGCCAGCAGCTTAGCAGGGGACTCAGACTACGAGCAGTACTTC. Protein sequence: CASSLAGDSDYEQYF.

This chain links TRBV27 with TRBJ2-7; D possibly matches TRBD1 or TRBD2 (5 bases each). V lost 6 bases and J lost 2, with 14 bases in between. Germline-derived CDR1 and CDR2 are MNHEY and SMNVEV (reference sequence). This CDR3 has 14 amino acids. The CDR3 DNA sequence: TGTGCCAGCAGCCCCGGGACGGTTCCCTACGAGCAGTACTTC. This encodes CASSPGTVPYEQYF.

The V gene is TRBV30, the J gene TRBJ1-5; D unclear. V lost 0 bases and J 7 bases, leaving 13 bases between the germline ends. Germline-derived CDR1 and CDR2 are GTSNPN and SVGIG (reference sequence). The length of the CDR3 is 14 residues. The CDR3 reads CAWSVSAAGQPQHF. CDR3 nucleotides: TGTGCCTGGAGTGTAAGTGCTGCGGGACAGCCCCAGCATTTT.

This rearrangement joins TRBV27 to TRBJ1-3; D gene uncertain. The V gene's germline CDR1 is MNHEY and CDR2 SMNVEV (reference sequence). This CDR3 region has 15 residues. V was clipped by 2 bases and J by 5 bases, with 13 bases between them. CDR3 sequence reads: CASSLAPGRRNTIYF. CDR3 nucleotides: TGTGCCAGCAGTTTAGCCCCGGGGAGGAGAAACACCATATATTTT.

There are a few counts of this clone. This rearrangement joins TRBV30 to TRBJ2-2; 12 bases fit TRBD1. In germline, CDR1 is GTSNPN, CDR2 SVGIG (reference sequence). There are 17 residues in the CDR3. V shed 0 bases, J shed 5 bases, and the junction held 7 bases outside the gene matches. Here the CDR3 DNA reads TGTGCCTGGAGTGTAGGGACAGGGGGCGTATGGACCGGGGAGCTGTTTTTT. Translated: CAWSVGTGGVWTGELFF.

The CDR3 sequence is CASSVGGHSGELFF. In DNA form, the CDR3 reads TGTGCCAGCAGCGTAGGGGGCCATTCCGGGGAGCTGTTTTTT. The V call is TRBV9, the J call TRBJ2-2, with D possibly TRBD1 on 5 matching bases. Trimming took 0 bases from V and 6 from J, leaving 9 bases between them. The CDR3 spans 14 residues. Germline lookup yields CDR1 SGDLS and CDR2 YYNGEE.

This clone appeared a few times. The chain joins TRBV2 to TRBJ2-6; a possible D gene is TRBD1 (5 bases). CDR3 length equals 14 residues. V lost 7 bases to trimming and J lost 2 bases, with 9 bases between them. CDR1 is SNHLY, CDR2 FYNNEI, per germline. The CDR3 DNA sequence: TGTGCCAGCACCCAGGGAACTGGGGCCAACGTCCTGACTTTC. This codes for CASTQGTGANVLTF. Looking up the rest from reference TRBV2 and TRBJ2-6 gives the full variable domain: EPEVTQTPSHQVTQMGQEVILRCVPISNHLYFYWYRQILGQKVEFLVSFYNNEISEKSEIFDDQFSVERPDGSNFTLKIRSTKLEDSAMYFCASTQGTGANVLTFGAGSRLTVL.

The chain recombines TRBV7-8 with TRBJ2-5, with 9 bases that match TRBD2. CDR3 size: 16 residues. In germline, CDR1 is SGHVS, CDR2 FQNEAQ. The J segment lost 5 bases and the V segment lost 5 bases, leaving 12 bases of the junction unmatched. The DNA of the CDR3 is TGTGCCAGCAGCCCGAGGACAGCGGGAGGCCTCGAGACCCAGTACTTC. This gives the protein CASSPRTAGGLETQYF.

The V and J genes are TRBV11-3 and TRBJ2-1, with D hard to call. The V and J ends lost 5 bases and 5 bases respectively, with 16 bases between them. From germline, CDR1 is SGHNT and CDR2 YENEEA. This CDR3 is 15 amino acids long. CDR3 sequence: CASSHGTVDDNEQFF. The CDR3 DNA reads TGTGCCAGCAGCCACGGCACGGTCGACGACAATGAGCAGTTCTTC.

The CDR3 loop reads CASRRTSGRGGTYEQYF. The CDR3 nucleotides read TGCGCCAGCAGACGTACCTCCGGACGGGGGGGGACCTACGAGCAGTACTTC. This chain links TRBV5-1 with TRBJ2-7; TRBD2 aligns across 8 bases. Trimming at V came to 5 bases and at J to 2 bases, leaving 15 bases not matched to a gene. The CDR3 has 17 amino acids. The germline gives CDR1 SGHRS, CDR2 YFSETQ.

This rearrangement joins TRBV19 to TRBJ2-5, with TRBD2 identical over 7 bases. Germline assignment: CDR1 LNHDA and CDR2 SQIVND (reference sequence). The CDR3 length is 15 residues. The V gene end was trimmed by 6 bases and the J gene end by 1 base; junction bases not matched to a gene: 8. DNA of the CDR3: TGTGCCAGTAGAGATCCTGGGGGGGGCCAAGAGACCCAGTACTTC. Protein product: CASRDPGGGQETQYF.

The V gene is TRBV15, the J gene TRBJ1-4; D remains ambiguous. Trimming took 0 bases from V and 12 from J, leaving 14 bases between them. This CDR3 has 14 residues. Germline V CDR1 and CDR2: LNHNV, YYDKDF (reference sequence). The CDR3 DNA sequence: TGTGCCACCAGCAGAGATGTGGAGCCCGAGGAACTGTTTTTT. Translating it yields CATSRDVEPEELFF.

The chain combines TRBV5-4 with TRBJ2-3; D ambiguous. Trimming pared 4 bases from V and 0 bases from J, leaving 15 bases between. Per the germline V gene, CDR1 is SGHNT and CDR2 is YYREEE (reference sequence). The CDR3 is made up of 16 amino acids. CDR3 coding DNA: TGTGCCAGCAGCCAACCCTACCAAACTAGCACAGATACGCAGTATTTT. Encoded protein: CASSQPYQTSTDTQYF.

The DNA of the CDR3 is TGTGCCAGCAGTCCGGACAGGGGTCCGGGTCAGCCCCAGCATTTT. It codes for CASSPDRGPGQPQHF. V gene TRBV2 combines with J gene TRBJ1-5, with 9 bases aligning to TRBD1. Germline lookup yields CDR1 SNHLY and CDR2 FYNNEI. J lost 6 bases, V lost 5 bases, and 8 bases had no gene match. The CDR3 extends over 15 amino acids.

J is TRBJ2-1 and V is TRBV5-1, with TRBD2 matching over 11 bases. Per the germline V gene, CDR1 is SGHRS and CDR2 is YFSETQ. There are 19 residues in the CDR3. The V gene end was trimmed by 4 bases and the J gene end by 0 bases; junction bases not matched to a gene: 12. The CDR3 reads CASSLPTSGTFSSYNEQFF. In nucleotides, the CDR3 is TGCGCCAGCAGCCTCCCGACTAGCGGGACCTTTAGCTCCTACAATGAGCAGTTCTTC.

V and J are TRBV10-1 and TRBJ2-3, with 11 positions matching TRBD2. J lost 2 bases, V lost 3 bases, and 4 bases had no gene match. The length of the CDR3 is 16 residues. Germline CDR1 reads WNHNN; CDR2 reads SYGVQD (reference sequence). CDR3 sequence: CASSEASGRYTDTQYF. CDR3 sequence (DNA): TGCGCCAGCAGTGAAGCTAGCGGGAGGTACACAGATACGCAGTATTTT.

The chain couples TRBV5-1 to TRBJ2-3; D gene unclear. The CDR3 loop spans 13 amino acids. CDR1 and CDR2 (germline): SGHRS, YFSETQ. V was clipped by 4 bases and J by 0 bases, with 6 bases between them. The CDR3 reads CASSRRSTDTQYF. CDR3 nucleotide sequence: TGCGCCAGCAGCCGTAGAAGCACAGATACGCAGTATTTT. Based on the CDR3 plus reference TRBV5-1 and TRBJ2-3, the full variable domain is KAGVTQTPRYLIKTRGQQVTLSCSPISGHRSVSWYQQTPGQGLQFLFEYFSETQRNKGNFPGRFSGRQFSNSRSEMNVSTLELGDSALYLCASSRRSTDTQYFGPGTRLTVL.

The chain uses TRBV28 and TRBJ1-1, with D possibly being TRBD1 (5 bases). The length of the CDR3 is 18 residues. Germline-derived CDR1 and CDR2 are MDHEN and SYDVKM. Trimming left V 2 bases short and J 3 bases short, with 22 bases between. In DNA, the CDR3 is TGTGCCAGCAGTTTACTGGGGTCAGGCGGGACGGGGGACACTGAAGCTTTCTTT. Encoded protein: CASSLLGSGGTGDTEAFF.